Listed below are T cell receptor beta chains from one sample, sequenced in a study of blood T cell repertoires in COVID-19. Method: immunoSEQ multiplex PCR; TCRdb's copy keeps in-frame clones and lacks some. The sample has about 200,000 clones, 83% seen once. Specimen: PBMCs or T cells enriched from blood (not recorded which). These receptors all stem from a woman aged 45-60 years who had been exposed to COVID-19. The CDR3 runs from the conserved cysteine through the conserved F or W. D genes are given only for firm matches. Size is stated for part of the rows, as once, few or many counts, or as a class when the clone is expanded.

abundance	v_gene	j_gene	d_gene	len	CDR3aa	CDR3nt
-	TRBV14	TRBJ1-1	TRBD1	15	CASSQGQGVDTEAFF	TGTGCCAGCAGCCAAGGACAGGGGGTCGACACTGAAGCTTTCTTT
-	TRBV18	TRBJ1-2	-	13	CASSSQGYYGYTF	TGTGCCAGCTCATCCCAGGGGTATTATGGCTACACCTTC
-	TRBV29-1	TRBJ1-1	TRBD1	13	CSVDRGEVTEAFF	TGCAGCGTCGACAGGGGTGAGGTCACTGAAGCTTTCTTT
-	TRBV5-1	TRBJ1-1	-	13	CASSSGPNTEAFF	TGCGCCAGCAGCTCCGGTCCGAACACTGAAGCTTTCTTT
-	TRBV14	TRBJ2-7	TRBD2	15	CASSSRLAFAYEQYF	TGTGCCAGCAGCTCTAGACTAGCGTTTGCCTACGAGCAGTACTTC
-	TRBV9	TRBJ1-6	-	21	CARSANPGGGWTSSYNSPLHF	TGTGCCCGCAGCGCGAATCCGGGGGGGGGCTGGACTAGCTCCTATAATTCACCCCTCCACTTT
-	TRBV5-4	TRBJ2-2	TRBD2	15	CASSLAAGGLGELFF	TGTGCCAGCAGCTTGGCGGCGGGGGGGCTTGGGGAGCTGTTTTTT
-	TRBV24-1	TRBJ2-2	TRBD1	16	CATSDTRQGSAGELFF	TGTGCCACCAGTGATACCCGACAGGGTAGCGCCGGGGAGCTGTTTTTT
-	TRBV5-1	TRBJ1-1	-	16	CASSLAIATMIPQAFF	TGCGCCAGCAGCTTGGCCATAGCGACAATGATACCTCAAGCTTTCTTT
-	TRBV28	TRBJ2-5	-	12	CASRWTGMTQYF	TGTGCCAGCAGATGGACCGGGATGACCCAGTACTTC
-	TRBV30	TRBJ1-2	TRBD1	14	CAFSGQPSNYGYTF	TGTGCCTTCTCGGGACAGCCTTCTAACTATGGCTACACCTTC
-	TRBV3-1/TRBV3-2	TRBJ2-3	TRBD2	16	CASSQGTSGASDTQYF	TGTGCCAGCAGCCAAGGGACTAGCGGGGCCTCAGATACGCAGTATTTT
-	TRBV5-6	TRBJ2-4	-	13	CASSFSRKNIQYF	TGTGCCAGCAGCTTTTCCAGGAAAAACATTCAGTACTTC
-	TRBV27	TRBJ2-4	-	13	CASSLSPGHPQYF	TGTGCCAGCAGCCTGAGCCCGGGACATCCTCAGTACTTC
-	TRBV14	TRBJ2-2	TRBD1	16	CASSQPTGVVTGELFF	TGTGCCAGCAGCCAACCGACAGGGGTAGTCACCGGGGAGCTGTTTTTT
-	TRBV15	TRBJ1-2	-	13	CATSRQVFYGYTF	TGTGCCACCAGCCGACAGGTTTTCTATGGCTACACCTTC
-	TRBV5-1	TRBJ2-7	-	12	CASSQSGAEQYF	TGCGCCAGCAGCCAATCAGGGGCAGAGCAGTACTTC
-	TRBV9	TRBJ2-3	TRBD2	16	CASTVSGGQSTDTQYF	TGTGCCAGCACCGTCTCGGGGGGGCAAAGCACAGATACGCAGTATTTT
-	TRBV10-3	TRBJ2-3	TRBD1	15	CAISGGQGTTDTQYF	TGTGCCATCAGTGGGGGACAGGGGACCACAGATACGCAGTATTTT
once	TRBV2	TRBJ2-2	TRBD2	17	CASSEAPRGGGNGELFF	TGTGCCAGCAGTGAAGCCCCTCGCGGGGGGGGGAACGGGGAGCTGTTTTTT
-	TRBV6-2/TRBV6-3	TRBJ2-1	TRBD2	12	CASSSRTREQFF	TGTGCCAGCAGTTCCCGGACTAGGGAGCAGTTCTTC
few	TRBV7-3	TRBJ2-1	TRBD2	15	CASSMTSGGAIEQFF	TGTGCCAGCAGCATGACTAGCGGGGGGGCCATTGAGCAGTTCTTC
-	TRBV3-1/TRBV3-2	TRBJ1-2	TRBD1	15	CASSQGGQGGGGYTF	TGTGCCAGCAGCCAAGGGGGACAGGGAGGTGGCGGCTACACCTTC
-	TRBV6-2/TRBV6-3	TRBJ1-3	TRBD1	14	CASSPATGVNTIYF	TGTGCCAGCAGCCCCGCGACAGGGGTTAACACCATATATTTT
-	TRBV15	TRBJ2-5	-	12	CATSRDGQTQYF	TGTGCCACCAGCAGAGATGGGCAGACCCAGTACTTC
-	TRBV19	TRBJ1-1	-	14	CASSIGWQNTEAFF	TGTGCCAGTAGTATAGGTTGGCAGAACACTGAAGCTTTCTTT
-	TRBV3-1/TRBV3-2	TRBJ2-7	TRBD1	16	CASSQAWTGKTYEQYF	TGTGCCAGCAGCCAGGCGTGGACAGGGAAGACCTACGAGCAGTACTTC
-	TRBV7-2	TRBJ1-2	TRBD1	14	CASSFTGDGYGYTF	TGTGCCAGCAGCTTCACAGGGGACGGCTATGGCTACACCTTC
-	TRBV27	TRBJ1-2	TRBD1	14	CASSLAGTGLGYTF	TGTGCCAGCAGTTTGGCCGGGACAGGGCTTGGCTACACCTTC
-	TRBV10-3	TRBJ2-2	-	14	CAISDGGRTGELFF	TGTGCCATCAGTGACGGGGGGCGTACCGGGGAGCTGTTTTTT
-	TRBV10-3	TRBJ1-2	-	14	CAISTTQGNYGYTF	TGTGCCATCAGTACGACACAGGGAAACTATGGCTACACCTTC
-	TRBV28	TRBJ1-2	-	13	CASSLRGFYGYTF	TGTGCCAGCAGTTTAAGGGGGTTCTATGGCTACACCTTC
-	TRBV29-1	TRBJ2-2	TRBD2	15	CSVRTGTTNTGELFF	TGCAGCGTCCGAACCGGGACTACAAACACCGGGGAGCTGTTTTTT
-	TRBV5-8	TRBJ1-1	-	14	CASSFRGGDTEAFF	TGTGCCAGCAGCTTTAGAGGGGGGGACACTGAAGCTTTCTTT
-	TRBV28	TRBJ1-1	TRBD1	12	CASSTDREDAFF	TGTGCCAGCAGCACGGACAGGGAGGACGCTTTCTTT
once	TRBV2	TRBJ1-1	-	14	CASSLNREGTEAFF	TGTGCCAGCAGTTTAAACAGGGAGGGGACTGAAGCTTTCTTT
-	TRBV5-5	TRBJ1-2	-	12	CASSSALEGYTF	TGTGCCAGCAGCTCGGCTCTGGAGGGCTACACCTTC
-	TRBV4-2	TRBJ1-1	-	14	CASSQGRGDAEAFF	TGTGCCAGCAGCCAAGGGCGGGGGGACGCTGAAGCTTTCTTT
-	TRBV5-4	TRBJ2-3	TRBD2	16	CASSRTTSGATNTQYF	TGTGCCAGCAGCCGAACGACTAGCGGGGCAACAAATACGCAGTATTTT
-	TRBV7-2	TRBJ2-1	TRBD1	17	CASSLDSTGQGYNEQFF	TGTGCCAGCAGCTTAGATTCCACGGGACAGGGGTACAATGAGCAGTTCTTC
once	TRBV2	TRBJ2-2	-	14	CASSKGWNTGELFF	TGTGCCAGCAGTAAGGGGTGGAACACCGGGGAGCTGTTTTTT
-	TRBV19	TRBJ1-5	TRBD1	16	CASSIPGTGYWEPQHF	TGTGCCAGTAGTATCCCCGGGACAGGGTACTGGGAGCCCCAGCATTTT
once	TRBV9	TRBJ1-4	TRBD1	15	CASSVVTGGGEKLFF	TGTGCCAGCAGCGTGGTGACAGGGGGCGGAGAAAAACTGTTTTTT
-	TRBV30	TRBJ1-2	-	12	CAWSVRGYGYTF	TGTGCCTGGAGTGTACGGGGGTATGGCTACACCTTC
-	TRBV6-4	TRBJ2-3	TRBD2	23	CASSDSESQLAGGRKGTTDTQYF	TGTGCCAGCAGTGACTCCGAAAGCCAACTAGCGGGGGGACGGAAGGGGACCACAGATACGCAGTATTTT
-	TRBV9	TRBJ2-1	-	15	CASSVAAESYNEQFF	TGTGCCAGCAGCGTAGCTGCGGAATCCTACAATGAGCAGTTCTTC
few	TRBV19	TRBJ1-6	-	15	CASSFPGHPNSPLHF	TGTGCCAGTAGTTTTCCGGGACACCCCAATTCACCCCTCCACTTT
once	TRBV9	TRBJ2-7	-	13	CASSGGGWGEQYF	TGTGCCAGCAGCGGCGGAGGGTGGGGCGAGCAGTACTTC
-	TRBV6-5	TRBJ2-3	-	15	CASSYSYQITDTQYF	TGTGCCAGCAGTTACTCGTATCAGATCACAGATACGCAGTATTTT
-	TRBV10-2	TRBJ2-7	-	13	CASSPDIPYEQYF	TGCGCCAGCAGTCCCGACATCCCCTACGAGCAGTACTTC
once	TRBV12-5	TRBJ2-3	-	13	CASGSDLFDTQYF	TGTGCTAGTGGCTCAGACTTATTTGATACGCAGTATTTT
-	TRBV19	TRBJ1-1	-	14	CASSTPGRADEAFF	TGTGCCAGTAGTACCCCCGGGAGGGCGGATGAAGCTTTCTTT
-	TRBV18	TRBJ2-2	-	12	CASSLTSGELFF	TGTGCCAGCTCACTAACATCGGGGGAGCTGTTTTTT
-	TRBV7-2	TRBJ1-2	-	11	CASSRVYGYTF	TGTGCCAGCAGCAGAGTTTATGGCTACACCTTC
-	TRBV4-3	TRBJ2-1	TRBD1	17	CASSQGTGTGPGDEQFF	TGCGCCAGCAGCCAAGGAACCGGGACAGGGCCAGGGGATGAGCAGTTCTTC
-	TRBV9	TRBJ2-2	-	16	CASSYRPRQNTGELFF	TGTGCCAGCAGCTATAGACCGAGGCAGAACACCGGGGAGCTGTTTTTT
-	TRBV5-8	TRBJ1-1	-	14	CASSFLRGTTEAFF	TGTGCCAGCAGCTTTTTAAGGGGTACCACTGAAGCTTTCTTT
-	TRBV6-1	TRBJ1-2	-	12	CASSERRGRETF	TGTGCCAGCAGTGAACGCCGAGGGCGGGAGACCTTC
-	TRBV7-6	TRBJ2-5	TRBD2	15	CASSSGTSGVGTQYF	TGTGCCAGCAGCTCCGGGACTAGCGGGGTAGGGACCCAGTACTTC
-	TRBV7-8	TRBJ1-6	-	15	CASSSPGKLGSPLHF	TGTGCCAGCAGCTCTCCAGGGAAGTTGGGCTCACCCCTCCACTTT